Below, 11 T cell receptor beta chains from the same sample are listed, as sequenced in a study of blood T cell repertoires in COVID-19. Method: immunoSEQ multiplex PCR; TCRdb's copy keeps in-frame clones and lacks some. Of some 200,000 clones listed, over 75% are singletons. The source material was PBMCs or T cells enriched from blood (not recorded which). The receptors derive from a woman aged 18-29 years in a cohort exposed to, infected with or recovered from COVID-19 (not recorded which).

CDR3 in DNA: TGTGCCAGCAGCTCAGACGTAGTGCCTGGAGCTATGTCTTTCACCTTC. It yields the protein CASSSDVVPGAMSFTF. J is TRBJ1-2 and V is TRBV11-2; D not resolved. The CDR3 length is 16 residues. Trimming pared 4 bases from V and 13 bases from J, leaving 28 bases between. Germline CDR1 reads SGHAT; CDR2 reads FQNNGV.

The V call is TRBV27, the J call TRBJ1-1; 8 positions match TRBD1. The CDR3 has 12 residues. The germline gives CDR1 MNHEY, CDR2 SMNVEV (reference sequence). The ends lost 10 bases at V and 5 bases at J; junction bases unmatched: 6. CDR3 in amino acids: CATGQGDTEAFF. DNA for the CDR3: TGTGCCACAGGACAGGGTGATACTGAAGCTTTCTTT.

This clone was counted between two and nine times. The J gene is TRBJ2-3, the V gene TRBV6-5; TRBD2 might be the D (5 bases). There are 11 residues in the CDR3. Germline CDR1 is MNHEY and CDR2 is SVGAGI. The ends were cut back, 8 bases at V and 6 bases at J, with 9 bases in the middle. The CDR3 here is CASARRDTQYF. The CDR3 nucleotides are TGTGCCAGCGCCAGGAGGGATACGCAGTATTTT.

The chain carries TRBV5-1 and TRBJ1-1; 12 bases are a match to TRBD1. CDR1 is SGHRS and CDR2 is YFSETQ in the germline V gene. J was trimmed by 1 base and V by 3 bases; bases with no gene match: 1. This CDR3 region has 15 residues. The CDR3 spells CASSWGQGANTEAFF. The CDR3 DNA follows: TGCGCCAGCAGCTGGGGACAGGGGGCGAACACTGAAGCTTTCTTT. Supplemented by reference TRBV5-1 and TRBJ1-1, the full variable domain reads KAGVTQTPRYLIKTRGQQVTLSCSPISGHRSVSWYQQTPGQGLQFLFEYFSETQRNKGNFPGRFSGRQFSNSRSEMNVSTLELGDSALYLCASSWGQGANTEAFFGQGTRLTVV.

V usage is TRBV27 and J usage is TRBJ1-6, with 9 bases identical to TRBD1. The CDR3 totals 21 residues. V shed 2 bases, J shed 4 bases, and the junction held 18 bases outside the gene matches. Germline V lookup: CDR1 MNHEY, CDR2 SMNVEV (reference sequence). The CDR3 coding sequence is TGTGCCAGCAGTTTAGTCCCCCCGGGACAGGGATTATTGGGTTATAATTCACCCCTCCACTTT. Its protein product is CASSLVPPGQGLLGYNSPLHF.

This rearrangement joins TRBV19 to TRBJ1-5; 9 bases map to TRBD1. There are 15 residues in the CDR3. Germline CDR1 is LNHDA and CDR2 is SQIVND (reference sequence). J gave up 6 bases and V 5 bases, and 8 bases lay outside the gene matches. CDR3 residues: CASSFGQGFGQPQHF. CDR3 sequence (DNA): TGTGCCAGTAGTTTCGGACAGGGGTTCGGTCAGCCCCAGCATTTT.

This clone was detected only once. The chain links TRBV2 to TRBJ2-1, with TRBD2 matching over 9 bases. Trimming cost V 7 bases and J 9 bases; bases outside gene matches: 10. The germline V gene has CDR1 SNHLY and CDR2 FYNNEI. This CDR3 is built from 14 residues. CDR3 amino acids: CASTGSGRLGEQFF. The CDR3 DNA sequence: TGTGCCAGCACTGGTAGCGGGAGACTCGGTGAGCAGTTCTTC.

This chain connects TRBV15 to TRBJ2-7, with 13 nucleotides matching TRBD2. The CDR3 runs 16 residues. Germline CDR1 LNHNV, CDR2 YYDKDF (reference sequence). J gave up 3 bases and V 4 bases, and 6 bases lay outside the gene matches. The DNA of the CDR3 is TGTGCCACCAGCATTGGACTAGCGGGAGCCAACTACGAGCAGTACTTC. This sequence encodes CATSIGLAGANYEQYF.

The chain recombines TRBV14 with TRBJ2-5; 8 bases line up with TRBD1. After removal of 0 bases from V and 3 bases from J, the junction contained 9 bases not matched to a gene. The CDR3 sequence is 17 residues long. Germline V gene data show CDR1 as SGHDN and CDR2 as FVKESK. The CDR3 DNA is TGTGCCAGCAGCCAAGACCGCCAGGGGGCGCGGGAAGAGACCCAGTACTTC. As protein: CASSQDRQGAREETQYF. The complete variable domain, with remaining parts taken from reference TRBV14 and TRBJ2-5, reads EAGVTQFPSHSVIEKGQTVTLRCDPISGHDNLYWYRRVMGKEIKFLLHFVKESKQDESGMPNNRFLAERTGGTYSTLKVQPAELEDSGVYFCASSQDRQGAREETQYFGPGTRLLVL.

The chain joins TRBV7-3 to TRBJ2-2; D is undetermined. The V gene lost 5 bases and the J gene lost 6 bases, with 7 bases spanning the gap. The CDR3 runs to 12 residues. Germline V gene sequence: CDR1 SGHTA, CDR2 FQGTGA. The CDR3 is CASSPYPGELFF. CDR3 in DNA: TGTGCCAGCAGCCCCTATCCCGGGGAGCTGTTTTTT. Based on the CDR3 plus reference TRBV7-3 and TRBJ2-2, the full variable domain is GAGVSQTPSNKVTEKGKYVELRCDPISGHTALYWYRQSLGQGPEFLIYFQGTGAADDSGLPNDRFFAVRPEGSVSTLKIQRTERGDSAVYLCASSPYPGELFFGEGSRLTVL.

The rearrangement links TRBV29-1 to TRBJ2-2; maybe TRBD1 (5 bases). Between the trimmed V and J ends, which lost 5 bases and 4 bases, there was a span of 14 bases. This CDR3 has 14 amino acids. Germline-derived CDR1 and CDR2 are SQVTM and ANQGSEA. In DNA, the CDR3 is TGCAGCGTTTTCGTTGGTAGGGGCACCGGGGAGCTGTTTTTT. It encodes CSVFVGRGTGELFF.